One TCR beta chain is described in this entry. The data derive from a study of blood T cell repertoires in COVID-19. The wider study: Whether acute or convalescent, the COVID-19 samples came from the United States, Italy and Spain. Nucleic acid was either cDNA or gDNA, and it came from T cells, B-cell-depleted T cells, or PBMCs.

The CDR3 length is 16 residues. V lost 0 bases, J lost 4 bases, and 15 bases lay in between. CDR1 and CDR2 from the germline V gene are LGHDT and YNNKEL (reference sequence). Seattle patients were enrolled during active infection and followed longitudinally. In the original analysis: For nucleated cells, counts were estimated from reference gene primer amplification. Sequencing was performed with immunoSEQ multiplex PCR; in TCRdb, only in-frame clones are kept and a portion is missing. D and trimming come from the DNA, and the V and J calls and clone size come from that table. This sample has some 450,000 clones, with around 89% found just once.

The receptor was derived from a woman in her fifties or sixties with COVID-19, enrolled during active disease. The V and J genes are TRBV3-1 (or the pseudogene TRBV3-2) and TRBJ1-2; D is uncertain. Sequencing was performed on peripheral blood. The CDR3 nucleotides are TGTGCCAGCAGCCAAGAAGTCCAGGCCGTGACCTATGGCTACACCTTC. Encoded protein: CASSQEVQAVTYGYTF.